Each of the 2 T cell receptor beta chains below was sequenced from the same sample in a study of blood T cells in healthy people across ages (dated by TCRdb to between 2015 and 2016). The library was produced with 5' RACE. The sequencing machine was an Illumina HiSeq 2500. A second PCR of about 6 to 11 cycles was performed with a sample-barcoded 5' primer and a J-beta primer mix. Clones were called with MiXCR by TCRdb after fastp trimmed the public reads at Q25, and only in-frame beta chains were retained. Here each entry gathers all rows of one CDR3 protein and keeps the most common genes and DNA. Present in this sample are fewer than 1.5 million distinct CDR3 sequences, about 40% of which were seen just once. Approximately 7.9% of the sample rests with the top ten. The sequencing input was blood. The receptors shown here come from a woman between 18 and 29 years old in good health.

This chain links TRBV7-2 with TRBJ2-5, with a possible D match to TRBD1 (6 bases). The CDR3 extends over 14 amino acids. Looked up from germline, CDR1 is SGHTA and CDR2 is FQGNSA. The V end lost 5 bases, the J end lost 2 bases, and 12 bases lay between the germline ends. CDR3: CASSRRQAQETQYF. The DNA of the CDR3 is TGTGCCAGCAGCAGGAGACAGGCACAAGAGACCCAGTACTTC.

The rearrangement joins TRBV20-1 to TRBJ2-1, with a tentative D call TRBD2 (6 bases). There are 15 residues in the CDR3. Trimming removed 3 bases from V and 4 bases from J, with 16 bases in between. CDR1 is DFQATT, CDR2 SNEGSKA, per germline (reference sequence). CDR3 in DNA: TGCAGTGCTAGCCCTGGGGGAGGATTATACAATGAGCAGTTCTTC. Protein sequence: CSASPGGGLYNEQFF.